This is a list of T cell receptor beta chains from one sample in a study of shared clonotypes between healthy human individuals. Sequenced by immunoSEQ multiplex PCR; TCRdb stores in-frame clones only, minus some. In the table there are fewer than 2.5 million clones, over 85% of which are singletons. The sequenced material came from naive CD4+ T cells from PBMCs. These receptors were taken from a man aged 18 to 29 in good health. Some clones in this sample may be carry-over from other donors' samples. CDR3s include the opening cysteine and the closing phenylalanine or tryptophan. The order of the fields is D gene, V gene, clone size, J gene, CDR3 length, CDR3 protein, CDR3 DNA. A D gene is named only where the DNA matches it firmly. Clone size is shown for a subset of rows, as once, few, many or a class of expanded clone.

NA	TRBV18	NA	TRBJ1-3	11	CASSPGNTIYF	TGTGCCAGCTCCCCAGGAAACACCATATATTTT
NA	TRBV18	NA	TRBJ2-5	16	CASSPLGGEYQETQYF	TGTGCCAGCTCACCACTCGGGGGCGAGTACCAAGAGACCCAGTACTTC
TRBD2	TRBV15	once	TRBJ2-7	16	CATSTQRSGLAYEQYF	TGTGCCACCAGCACTCAACGATCGGGACTAGCCTACGAGCAGTACTTC
NA	TRBV9	NA	TRBJ2-2	14	CASSGAFYTGELFF	TGTGCCAGCAGCGGGGCCTTCTACACCGGGGAGCTGTTTTTT
TRBD2	TRBV11-2	NA	TRBJ2-7	18	CASSLRSLGTSFNYEQYF	TGTGCCAGCAGCTTACGGTCTCTGGGGACTAGCTTCAACTACGAGCAGTACTTC
TRBD1	TRBV7-9	NA	TRBJ1-2	15	CASSYSGGYDYGYTF	TGTGCCAGCAGCTATTCAGGGGGCTACGACTATGGCTACACCTTC
TRBD2	TRBV19	NA	TRBJ2-2	14	CASSFSGTGRELFF	TGTGCCAGTAGTTTTAGCGGGACTGGGAGGGAGCTGTTTTTT
NA	TRBV2	NA	TRBJ2-2	16	CASSVTSGVRAGELFF	TGTGCCAGCAGTGTGACGTCAGGGGTACGGGCCGGGGAGCTGTTTTTT
NA	TRBV9	NA	TRBJ1-5	13	CASSRTDNQPQHF	TGTGCCAGCAGCCGGACCGACAATCAGCCCCAGCATTTT
NA	TRBV10-3	NA	TRBJ2-1	16	CAISPGGGMAYNEQFF	TGTGCCATCAGTCCAGGTGGAGGGATGGCCTACAATGAGCAGTTCTTC
NA	TRBV11-2	NA	TRBJ2-7	16	CASSLLGSGPAYEQYF	TGTGCCAGCAGCTTGTTGGGTTCAGGGCCGGCCTACGAGCAGTACTTC
NA	TRBV10-3	NA	TRBJ1-4	14	CAISVQGGEEKLFF	TGTGCCATCAGTGTACAGGGCGGCGAGGAAAAACTGTTTTTT
NA	TRBV27	NA	TRBJ2-5	12	CASGQNQETQYF	TGTGCCAGCGGGCAGAACCAAGAGACCCAGTACTTC
NA	TRBV2	NA	TRBJ1-2	14	CASRALRGGYGYTF	TGTGCCAGCAGGGCCTTAAGGGGCGGGTATGGCTACACCTTC
TRBD2	TRBV6-1	NA	TRBJ2-7	15	CASSEGLAGGYEQYF	TGTGCCAGCAGTGAGGGACTAGCGGGGGGGTACGAGCAGTACTTC
NA	TRBV6-5	NA	TRBJ1-2	11	CASGADYGYTF	TGTGCCAGCGGCGCGGACTATGGCTACACCTTC
TRBD1	TRBV19	NA	TRBJ1-1	13	CASSGQGDTEAFF	TGTGCCAGCTCCGGACAGGGGGACACTGAAGCTTTCTTT
NA	TRBV4-3	NA	TRBJ2-7	15	CASSQDPGGHYEQYF	TGCGCCAGCAGCCAAGATCCAGGGGGGCACTACGAGCAGTACTTC
NA	TRBV4-2	NA	TRBJ2-5	13	CASSQGQEETQYF	TGTGCCAGCAGCCAAGGACAGGAAGAGACCCAGTACTTC
NA	TRBV7-8	once	TRBJ2-3	16	CASSLEGLASLGTQYF	TGTGCCAGCAGCTTAGAGGGGTTAGCAAGTCTCGGTACGCAGTATTTT
TRBD2	TRBV19	NA	TRBJ2-1	15	CASSILLAGGRLQFF	TGTGCCAGTAGTATCTTACTAGCGGGAGGGCGACTGCAGTTCTTC
NA	TRBV29-1	NA	TRBJ2-7	13	CSVQGYRGDEQYF	TGCAGCGTCCAAGGGTATAGGGGTGACGAGCAGTACTTC
NA	TRBV28	NA	TRBJ2-1	15	CASSFLQSGRNEQFF	TGTGCCAGCAGTTTCCTCCAGTCAGGACGGAATGAGCAGTTCTTC
TRBD1	TRBV5-1	NA	TRBJ2-5	15	CASSLTGARQETQYF	TGCGCCAGCAGCTTGACAGGGGCTCGCCAAGAGACCCAGTACTTC
NA	TRBV27	NA	TRBJ2-7	14	CASSPRRPHYEQYF	TGTGCCAGCAGTCCTAGGCGCCCGCACTACGAGCAGTACTTC
NA	TRBV28	NA	TRBJ2-5	11	CASNEQETQYF	TGTGCCAGCAACGAGCAAGAGACCCAGTACTTC
TRBD1	TRBV7-8	NA	TRBJ2-7	13	CASSLRGRDEQYF	TGTGCCAGCAGCTTAAGGGGGCGCGACGAGCAGTACTTC
NA	TRBV9	few	TRBJ1-1	13	CASSVDGGTEAFF	TGTGCCAGCAGCGTAGACGGGGGCACTGAAGCTTTCTTT
NA	TRBV5-6	NA	TRBJ2-5	13	CASSLDRIETQYF	TGTGCCAGCAGCTTGGACAGAATAGAGACCCAGTACTTC
TRBD1	TRBV18	NA	TRBJ2-5	16	CASSPPRGQGQETQYF	TGTGCCAGCTCACCCCCCCGGGGACAGGGACAAGAGACCCAGTACTTC
TRBD1	TRBV7-9	NA	TRBJ1-6	14	CASTQGTDNSPLHF	TGTGCCAGCACCCAAGGGACAGATAATTCACCCCTCCACTTT
NA	TRBV7-7	NA	TRBJ2-5	15	CASSLVGAGTETQYF	TGTGCCAGCAGCTTAGTCGGGGCCGGGACGGAGACCCAGTACTTC
TRBD1	TRBV6-1	NA	TRBJ1-3	11	CASFGTVGFYF	TGTGCCAGTTTTGGGACAGTAGGCTTCTATTTT
NA	TRBV28	NA	TRBJ2-7	17	CASSLLGGAELSYEQYF	TGTGCCAGCAGTTTATTAGGAGGGGCAGAACTTTCCTACGAGCAGTACTTC
NA	TRBV5-4	NA	TRBJ2-1	13	CASSSRRDNEQFF	TGTGCCAGCAGCAGCAGAAGGGACAATGAGCAGTTCTTC
TRBD2	TRBV7-7	NA	TRBJ2-5	15	CASSLLAGFQETQYF	TGTGCCAGCAGCCTACTAGCGGGGTTCCAAGAGACCCAGTACTTC
NA	TRBV18	NA	TRBJ1-4	15	CASSPRTANNEKLFF	TGTGCCAGCTCACCCCGGACGGCTAATAATGAAAAACTGTTTTTT
NA	TRBV9	NA	TRBJ1-1	15	CASSGEGLSFNEAFF	TGTGCCAGCAGCGGTGAGGGACTGAGTTTTAATGAAGCTTTCTTT
NA	TRBV10-3	NA	TRBJ1-3	11	CAISEGNTIYF	TGTGCCATCAGTGAAGGAAACACCATATATTTT
NA	TRBV5-4	NA	TRBJ2-7	15	CASSSGVASSYEQYF	TGTGCCAGCAGCTCCGGGGTAGCGTCCTCCTACGAGCAGTACTTC
TRBD1	TRBV4-1	NA	TRBJ1-1	15	CASSPTGVGNTEAFF	TGCGCCAGCAGCCCGACAGGGGTGGGGAACACTGAAGCTTTCTTT
NA	TRBV30	NA	TRBJ2-1	13	CACKIGGYRAQFF	TGTGCCTGCAAAATTGGGGGGTATAGGGCGCAGTTCTTC
NA	TRBV4-2	NA	TRBJ2-7	15	CASSQGDIQASEQYF	TGTGCCAGCAGCCAAGGGGACATTCAAGCTAGCGAGCAGTACTTC
NA	TRBV5-1	NA	TRBJ1-1	13	CASSFTGNTEAFF	TGCGCCAGCAGCTTTACCGGGAACACTGAAGCTTTCTTT
TRBD1	TRBV28	NA	TRBJ1-6	15	CASSPRAGGSSPLHF	TGTGCCAGCAGCCCGAGGGCAGGGGGGAGTTCACCCCTCCACTTT
NA	TRBV5-1	NA	TRBJ2-1	13	CASSQDPSGEQFF	TGCGCCAGCAGCCAGGACCCGAGCGGTGAGCAGTTCTTC
NA	TRBV23-1	NA	TRBJ1-2	12	CASSPRCYGYTF	TGCGCCAGCAGTCCCCGATGCTATGGCTACACCTTC
TRBD2	TRBV28	NA	TRBJ2-3	15	CASSIIAGGSDTQYF	TGTGCCAGCAGTATAATAGCGGGAGGCTCAGATACGCAGTATTTT
NA	TRBV2	NA	TRBJ2-7	15	CASSLRTDYSYEQYF	TGTGCCAGCAGTCTCAGGACAGATTACTCCTACGAGCAGTACTTC
NA	TRBV30	NA	TRBJ2-3	13	CAWNSLPTDTQYF	TGTGCCTGGAACTCACTACCGACGGATACGCAGTATTTT